These 3 T cell receptor beta chains were sequenced from one sample in a study of CD8 T cells in ankylosing spondylitis. MiXCR, run by TCRdb on the 5' RACE reads, gives a single entry per CDR3 protein. The sample shows 200,000 to 250,000 distinct CDR3 sequences, roughly a tenth of them seen only once. Sequenced: blood, either unsorted or a sorted T cell fraction (not recorded which). The origin of the receptors is a male donor with ankylosing spondylitis or in good health (not recorded which).

This clonotype was detected many times. This chain joins TRBV11-2 and TRBJ2-3, with 7 nucleotides matching TRBD2. Per the germline V gene, CDR1 is SGHAT and CDR2 is FQNNGV. The CDR3 has 16 amino acids. Losses at the gene ends were 1 base for V and 5 bases for J; bases not matched to a gene: 9. This CDR3 reads CASSLAFGGGRDTQYF. In DNA form, the CDR3 reads TGTGCCAGCAGCTTAGCGTTTGGGGGGGGACGAGATACGCAGTATTTT.

This clonotype has ten or more counts. The genes are TRBV7-2 and TRBJ2-5; TRBD1 matches 10 bases. The CDR3 totals 17 residues. Per the germline V gene, CDR1 is SGHTA and CDR2 is FQGNSA. Germline trimming cut 5 bases from V and 5 bases from J; bases unmatched to any gene: 14. CDR3 sequence: CASSREGRTGGSETQYF. CDR3 DNA: TGTGCCAGCAGCAGAGAAGGTCGGACAGGGGGTTCCGAGACCCAGTACTTC.

The V and J genes are TRBV6-2 or TRBV6-3 and TRBJ2-2, with 9 nucleotides matching TRBD1. Germline-derived CDR1 and CDR2 are MNHEY and SVGEGT. Trimming cost V 8 bases and J 4 bases; bases outside gene matches: 8. The CDR3 sequence is 15 residues long. Here the CDR3 DNA reads TGTGCCAGCCAAGACGACAGGGGGATCACCGGGGAGCTGTTTTTT. This sequence encodes CASQDDRGITGELFF.